Listed below are T cell receptor beta chains from one sample, sequenced in a study of patients and donors after allogeneic stem cell transplantation. TCRdb analysed the RT-PCR reads with MiXCR anew, one entry per CDR3 protein. Found here are roughly 250,000 distinct CDR3 sequences, 13% to 15% of them singletons; the top ten hold around 10%. Sequenced material: blood, either unsorted or a sorted T cell fraction (not recorded which). Source of these receptors: a human donor who was either an allogeneic HSCT recipient or a stem cell or donor lymphocyte infusion donor (not recorded which). It is not recorded whose cells these are; they may come from a transplant donor. Both conserved end residues are part of each CDR3. D genes are given only for firm matches. Size is stated for part of the rows, as once, few or many counts, or as a class when the clone is expanded.

len	v_gene	abundance	j_gene	d_gene	CDR3aa
11	TRBV10-3	few	TRBJ2-1	NA	CAIRGGEEQFF
14	TRBV12-3/TRBV12-4	NA	TRBJ1-3	NA	CASSIQFSGNTIYF
16	TRBV5-5	NA	TRBJ2-7	TRBD2	CASSKQTSGGTYEQYF
13	TRBV27	NA	TRBJ2-2	NA	CASSLVRDGELFF
15	TRBV20-1	NA	TRBJ2-7	NA	CSAPGRIRGSYEQYF
15	TRBV7-9	many	TRBJ2-3	NA	CASSFRGGGTDTQYF
16	TRBV4-1	NA	TRBJ2-7	TRBD1	CASSRAGTGGSYEQYF
15	TRBV3-1	NA	TRBJ2-5	NA	CASSQGWESQETQYF
13	TRBV27	many	TRBJ2-5	NA	CASSLQSGETQYF
15	TRBV7-3	few	TRBJ2-3	NA	CASSRDGLNEDTQYF
15	TRBV5-1	NA	TRBJ2-4	NA	CASSQTGRNGNIQYF
13	TRBV7-9	few	TRBJ2-5	NA	CASSLNWGQLLFF
14	TRBV24-1	many	TRBJ2-1	NA	CATSRQGGYNEQFF
14	TRBV7-2	NA	TRBJ2-1	NA	CASSPYGSYNEQFF
11	TRBV4-1	NA	TRBJ1-1	NA	CASSQFREAFF
14	TRBV7-3	NA	TRBJ2-1	NA	CASSLSFGYNEQFF
13	TRBV15	NA	TRBJ2-1	NA	CATSRVDYNEQFF
14	TRBV6-1	many	TRBJ2-3	NA	CASSPLAGSDTQYF
15	TRBV5-4	few	TRBJ2-2	NA	CASSFSGQNTGELFF
16	TRBV24-1	few	TRBJ2-1	TRBD1	CATSESDRVRDNEQFF
16	TRBV4-1	many	TRBJ1-4	NA	CASSYTRGAGNEKLFF